A selection of T cell receptor beta chains follows, all from one sample in a study of blood T cells in healthy people across ages. TCRdb passed the 5' RACE reads through MiXCR, listing each CDR3 protein once. The table lists 1.5 million to 2 million distinct CDR3 sequences, 28% of them singletons. The specimen sequenced was blood. The source of these receptors is a young woman in good health. Each CDR3 is given with its conserved first and last residue. Fields, in order: D gene, V gene, CDR3 protein. D genes are given only for firm matches.

d_call: -; v_call: TRBV20-1; cdr3_aa: CSASVAKEYGYTF
d_call: -; v_call: TRBV15; cdr3_aa: CATSRDQKNSPLHF
d_call: -; v_call: TRBV12-3/TRBV12-4; cdr3_aa: CASSSTSYEQYF
d_call: -; v_call: TRBV29-1; cdr3_aa: CSVDILGSTDEQFF
d_call: -; v_call: TRBV20-1; cdr3_aa: CSASTPGIADTQYF
d_call: TRBD2; v_call: TRBV7-2; cdr3_aa: CASSWTSGVNEQYF
d_call: -; v_call: TRBV12-3/TRBV12-4; cdr3_aa: CASRYQPYGYTF
d_call: -; v_call: TRBV5-1; cdr3_aa: CASSLQTDTQYF
d_call: -; v_call: TRBV24-1; cdr3_aa: CATSDPYGANVLTF
d_call: -; v_call: TRBV12-3/TRBV12-4; cdr3_aa: CASSFGGDSNQPQHF
d_call: TRBD2; v_call: TRBV20-1; cdr3_aa: CSALSSGRPVEQYF
d_call: -; v_call: TRBV20-1; cdr3_aa: CSAPDSRGLYNEQYF
d_call: TRBD2; v_call: TRBV5-1; cdr3_aa: CASSLAGGISYNEQFF
d_call: -; v_call: TRBV14; cdr3_aa: CASSQDPEGCYGYTF
d_call: TRBD2; v_call: TRBV12-3/TRBV12-4; cdr3_aa: CASSPRVSGVVQTQYF
d_call: -; v_call: TRBV29-1; cdr3_aa: CSVGTSWISQETQYF
d_call: -; v_call: TRBV5-6; cdr3_aa: CASSLDDWADTQYF
d_call: -; v_call: TRBV20-1; cdr3_aa: CSVQAGESYEQYF
d_call: -; v_call: TRBV7-9; cdr3_aa: CASSPAGQLHEQYF
d_call: -; v_call: TRBV20-1; cdr3_aa: CSARVQANTEAFF
d_call: -; v_call: TRBV2; cdr3_aa: CASSEEGLLSSYNEQYF
d_call: TRBD1; v_call: TRBV6-5; cdr3_aa: CASSYTPVGPDRVGSNQPQHF
d_call: -; v_call: TRBV7-2; cdr3_aa: CASSLEVPDTQYF
d_call: TRBD1; v_call: TRBV7-9; cdr3_aa: CASSRTGIDQPQHF
d_call: TRBD2; v_call: TRBV7-2; cdr3_aa: CASSRRPGTSGMRHEQFF
d_call: -; v_call: TRBV5-5; cdr3_aa: CASSLGWRYGYTF
d_call: -; v_call: TRBV29-1; cdr3_aa: CSAGVGSWEQYF
d_call: TRBD1; v_call: TRBV12-3/TRBV12-4; cdr3_aa: CASSLSRTGRFF
d_call: -; v_call: TRBV5-1; cdr3_aa: CASSFQGESHEQYF
d_call: -; v_call: TRBV5-1; cdr3_aa: CASSLGFRRDIGLNEQFF
d_call: -; v_call: TRBV29-1; cdr3_aa: CSVYDPQGYNEQFF
d_call: TRBD2; v_call: TRBV6-6; cdr3_aa: CASSRYILAGGYNEQFF
d_call: -; v_call: TRBV5-6; cdr3_aa: CASTSKQGSTDTQYF
d_call: TRBD1; v_call: TRBV24-1; cdr3_aa: CATSDGDRGVGEQFF
d_call: TRBD1; v_call: TRBV30; cdr3_aa: CAWSHWTGANYGSTF
d_call: -; v_call: TRBV4-3; cdr3_aa: CASSQDPKAVSSYNEQFF
d_call: -; v_call: TRBV15; cdr3_aa: CATSRATATNEKLFF
d_call: -; v_call: TRBV6-2/TRBV6-3; cdr3_aa: CAGSFAGNIQYF
d_call: -; v_call: TRBV25-1; cdr3_aa: CASSELGLGARETQYF
d_call: TRBD1; v_call: TRBV10-1; cdr3_aa: CASSGTGSQETQYF
d_call: -; v_call: TRBV12-3/TRBV12-4; cdr3_aa: CASTSSGDNQPQHF
d_call: TRBD2; v_call: TRBV6-5; cdr3_aa: CASSYSTSGSETQYF
d_call: TRBD2; v_call: TRBV20-1; cdr3_aa: CSATPGLAGRSYEQYF
d_call: TRBD2; v_call: TRBV20-1; cdr3_aa: CSASDGGGYQETQYF
d_call: -; v_call: TRBV20-1; cdr3_aa: CSARAQRLEQETQDF
d_call: TRBD2; v_call: TRBV29-1; cdr3_aa: CSVERAGGKTQYF
d_call: -; v_call: TRBV7-3; cdr3_aa: CASSLTGGYSGANVLTF
d_call: TRBD1; v_call: TRBV6-2/TRBV6-3; cdr3_aa: CASSRGGQGESSPLHF
d_call: TRBD1; v_call: TRBV4-3; cdr3_aa: CASSQDSRQGYLRGYTF
d_call: TRBD2; v_call: TRBV5-1; cdr3_aa: CTSSSGTSIDEQFF
d_call: TRBD1; v_call: TRBV12-5; cdr3_aa: CASGLTIQTGSDTQYF
d_call: TRBD2; v_call: TRBV28; cdr3_aa: CASSQALAVVETQYF
d_call: -; v_call: TRBV6-6; cdr3_aa: CASSPERALWEQYF
d_call: TRBD1; v_call: TRBV5-1; cdr3_aa: CASSTGTGVVGTEAFF
d_call: TRBD1; v_call: TRBV20-1; cdr3_aa: CSARTGAEGYGYTF
d_call: TRBD2; v_call: TRBV29-1; cdr3_aa: CSVASGGTRSYNEQFF
d_call: -; v_call: TRBV6-5; cdr3_aa: CASSYPGYGYTF
d_call: TRBD1; v_call: TRBV18; cdr3_aa: CASSARSKGQGMSEQFF
d_call: TRBD1; v_call: TRBV2; cdr3_aa: CASRNERQGRNPYNEQFF